The 14 T cell receptor beta chains below were found in one sample sequenced in a study of response to subunit inactivated influenza vaccine (dated by TCRdb to 2016 to 2019). Preparation of the library involved RT-PCR. The listed sequencing device is Illumina HiSeq 2500. TCRdb reprocessed the public reads (quality trimming at Q25 with fastp, clone calling with MiXCR) and kept in-frame beta chains. A single entry per CDR3 protein holds the most common genes and DNA from its merged rows. In this sample the table shows hundreds of thousands of distinct CDR3 sequences, around 11% of which occur a single time. 11% of the sample is held by the ten biggest clonotypes. The same specimen was also included in a second study, on T cells expressing NK-cell markers. The second paper further reports: TCR beta cDNA libraries were made by 5'RACE template switching that added a universal primer site and unique molecular identifiers.

Specimen: PBMCs from blood, collected on the day of vaccination. Receptors were obtained from a man aged 50-59 years who received an inactivated influenza vaccine. Donor details come from another sample of the same person, matched by shared clones.

This clonotype appeared a few times. CDR3 region: CASSRTREVSYEQYF. The CDR3 DNA reads as TGTGCCAGCAGCCGTACGCGGGAGGTATCCTACGAGCAGTACTTC. The V call is TRBV4-2, the J call TRBJ2-7; 8 positions match TRBD2. CDR3 length: 15 amino acids. Germline V gives CDR1 LGHNA, CDR2 YNFKEQ. Trimming removed 4 bases from V and 1 base from J; junction bases left unmatched: 6.

The table lists this clonotype with a few counts. CDR3 in amino acids: CASSSGAGGYEQYF. In DNA, the CDR3 is TGTGCCAGTAGTTCAGGAGCGGGAGGTTACGAGCAGTACTTC. The chain joins TRBV19 to TRBJ2-7; TRBD2 agrees at 9 bases. Germline V gene sequence: CDR1 LNHDA, CDR2 SQIVND (reference sequence). The CDR3 is made up of 14 amino acids. J lost 4 bases, V lost 5 bases, and 6 bases had no gene match.

V gene TRBV20-1 combines with J gene TRBJ2-5, with TRBD2 as a possible D gene (5 bases). This CDR3 region has 15 residues. CDR1 is DFQATT, CDR2 SNEGSKA, per germline (reference sequence). V shed 3 bases and J shed 2 bases, with 16 bases lying between them. The CDR3 sequence: CSASRADSSQETQYF. The CDR3 DNA reads TGCAGTGCTAGTCGGGCGGACTCCTCTCAAGAGACCCAGTACTTC.

Only a few counts were recorded for this clonotype. V is TRBV5-1 and J is TRBJ1-2, with D tentatively TRBD1 (6 bases). Germline V gene data show CDR1 as SGHRS and CDR2 as YFSETQ. This CDR3 comprises 13 residues. The germline V and J ends were trimmed by 4 bases and 1 base, with 8 bases remaining between them. This CDR3 reads CASSQDSNYGYTF. The CDR3 nucleotides read TGCGCCAGCAGCCAGGACAGTAACTATGGCTACACCTTC.

This clonotype was counted between two and nine times. V and J are TRBV15 and TRBJ2-7, with 8 bases that match TRBD1. Germline V gene data show CDR1 as LNHNV and CDR2 as YYDKDF (reference sequence). After removal of 2 bases from V and 4 bases from J, the junction contained 10 bases not matched to a gene. This CDR3 is built from 16 residues. CDR3 loop: CATSRPTGTGVYEQYF. The DNA for the CDR3 is TGTGCCACCAGCAGACCTACCGGGACAGGAGTATACGAGCAGTACTTC.

The chain couples TRBV5-1 to TRBJ2-5, with 8 bases that match TRBD1. The CDR3 is 14 amino acids. With 7 bases clipped from V and 5 bases from J, the junction kept 10 bases outside the gene matches. Germline values: CDR1 SGHRS, CDR2 YFSETQ. The DNA for the CDR3 is TGCGCCAGCGCCCCGGGACAGGCGGGGGAGACCCAGTACTTC. This translates into CASAPGQAGETQYF.

This clonotype was observed a handful of times. The genes are TRBV28 and TRBJ2-7; D may be TRBD2 (5 bases). Trimming pared 6 bases from V and 4 bases from J, leaving 10 bases between. This CDR3 is built from 12 residues. Germline V gene data show CDR1 as MDHEN and CDR2 as SYDVKM. DNA of the CDR3: TGTGCCAGCAGACTTCCGGGGTACGAGCAGTACTTC. Its protein product is CASRLPGYEQYF.

Only a few counts were recorded for this clonotype. This chain's CDR3 is CSVRRTGGNTGELFF. CDR3 nucleotide sequence: TGCAGCGTTAGAAGGACAGGGGGAAACACCGGGGAGCTGTTTTTT. This chain joins TRBV29-1 and TRBJ2-2; the match to TRBD1 covers 10 bases. The length of the CDR3 is 15 residues. Germline V gives CDR1 SQVTM, CDR2 ANQGSEA. V lost 5 bases and J lost 2; bases outside the gene matches: 5.

This clonotype has ten or more counts. The V and J genes are TRBV12-3 or TRBV12-4 and TRBJ2-2; no reliable D call. Trimming removed 1 base from V and 10 bases from J, with 10 bases in between. The CDR3 is made up of 13 amino acids. CDR3 sequence: CASSLEPVLELFF. CDR3 nucleotide sequence: TGTGCCAGCAGTTTAGAACCGGTACTGGAGCTGTTTTTT.

This clonotype was observed at least ten times. This rearrangement joins TRBV7-9 to TRBJ1-1; D unresolved. V lost 6 bases, J lost 1 base, and 9 bases lay in between. The CDR3 has 13 residues. Per germline, CDR1 SEHNR and CDR2 FQNEAQ (reference sequence). The DNA of the CDR3 is TGTGCCAGCAGATTAAAGGGGAACACTGAAGCTTTCTTT. Residues: CASRLKGNTEAFF.

In its sample, this clonotype was seen a few times. V is TRBV28 and J is TRBJ2-7; TRBD1 matches at 7 bases. Germline V gene lookup returns CDR1 MDHEN and CDR2 SYDVKM. The CDR3 contains 13 residues. Trimming took 10 bases from V and 9 from J; bases not matched to a gene: 15. CDR3: CATSGQPSIRQYF. The CDR3, as DNA: TGTGCCACCTCGGGACAGCCAAGCATAAGGCAGTACTTC.

The chain employs TRBV27 and TRBJ2-1, with D perhaps matching TRBD1 (6 bases). This CDR3 spans 17 amino acids. Germline CDR1 reads MNHEY; CDR2 reads SMNVEV (reference sequence). Trimming took 3 bases from V and 2 from J, leaving 17 bases between them. In DNA, the CDR3 is TGTGCCAGCAGTTTTAAGGGGGAAAATCTCCCCTACAATGAGCAGTTCTTC. It translates to CASSFKGENLPYNEQFF.

In its sample, this clonotype was seen many times. The chain is built from TRBV5-1 and TRBJ2-4; TRBD1 matches at 8 bases. The CDR3 sequence is 13 residues long. V lost 0 bases to trimming and J lost 7 bases; unmatched junction nucleotides: 0. CDR1 and CDR2 (germline): SGHRS, YFSETQ. The chain's CDR3 is CASSLGQGNIQYF. Here the CDR3 DNA reads TGCGCCAGCAGCTTGGGACAGGGGAACATTCAGTACTTC. The full variable domain, in which reference TRBV5-1 and TRBJ2-4 provide the parts outside the CDR3, is KAGVTQTPRYLIKTRGQQVTLSCSPISGHRSVSWYQQTPGQGLQFLFEYFSETQRNKGNFPGRFSGRQFSNSRSEMNVSTLELGDSALYLCASSLGQGNIQYFGAGTRLSVL.

Ten or more counts support this clonotype. J is TRBJ1-4 and V is TRBV30; D gene unclear. The CDR3 covers 13 residues. Trimming cost V 4 bases and J 0 bases, with 6 bases left between them. The germline V gene encodes CDR1 GTSNPN and CDR2 SVGIG (reference sequence). CDR3 bases: TGTGCCTGGAAAAGGGCAACTAATGAAAAACTGTTTTTT. It specifies CAWKRATNEKLFF.